Below, one TCR beta chain is given with its context. Its binding antigen is unknown. Base qualities are not at hand, and no much larger clone is one base apart. The sample is drawn from a study of T cell repertoires in cytomegalovirus infection (dated by TCRdb to between 2018 and 2021). With regard to the full study: The peptide stimulations were aimed at well-studied HLA-B-restricted epitopes as well as recently identified HLA-C-restricted CMV epitopes, whose presentation resists viral immunomodulation. Because public TCR beta signatures pointed to carriage of CMV infection together with the matching HLA type, the HLA type of each donor mattered for the analysis. Study-level results and caveats: In both this cohort and an independent cohort of 300 to 450 donors, the cumulative frequency of public TCR beta family members distinguished carriers of CMV infection plus the relevant HLA type. The ex vivo response was dominated by HLA-C-restricted CMV-specific TCR beta clonotypes, and the single most frequent clonotype in two of eight donors was supplied by these HLA-C-restricted clonotypes.

The treatment or condition tag for this specimen amounts to: in vitro stimulation with specific CMV peptide epitopes to enrich CMV-specific T cells. Spanning cysteine to phenylalanine, the CDR3 consists of 14 amino acids. The retained sequence is limited to the CDR3, 42 bases, with the frame set at the first base. Via the germline V gene (reference sequence), CDR1 is SEHNR and CDR2 FQNEAQ. Cut back by 5 bases and 6 bases, the V and J ends lie 16 bases apart. The run used an Illumina HiSeq 1500. TCRdb's own reprocessing of the public reads used fastp at Q25 and MiXCR and kept productive beta chains. Rows are combined by CDR3 protein, so each entry shows the most common genes and DNA. The sample contains 400,000 to 600,000 distinct CDR3 sequences, under 45% of them found a single time. The ten largest clones capture roughly two fifths of the sample.

Sequencing used cultured PBMCs, obtained from culture after CMV antigen stimulation. The source of this sequence is a human donor in good health (CMV status not recorded). Some clones in this sample may be carry-over from other donors' samples. The V gene is TRBV7-9 and the J gene is TRBJ1-1, and TRBD1 may be the D gene, going by 6 matching bases. The DNA reads as follows: TGTGCCAGCAGCGTCAAGGGGGGGCAGGCTGAAGCTTTCTTT. Its protein product is CASSVKGGQAEAFF. Here the CDR3 is joined to the reference TRBV7-9 and TRBJ1-1 genes, and the full variable domain is: DTGVSQNPRHKITKRGQNVTFRCDPISEHNRLYWYRQTLGQGPEFLTYFQNEAQLEKSRLLSDRFSAERPKGSFSTLEIQRTEQGDSAMYLCASSVKGGQAEAFFGQGTRLTVV.